This TCR beta chain was profiled in a study of T cells after yellow fever vaccination. This CDR3 has 16 residues. Germline CDR1 is SGHVS and CDR2 is FNYEAQ. After removal of 2 bases from V and 3 bases from J, the junction contained 5 bases not matched to a gene. TCRdb redid the calling of the 5' RACE reads with MiXCR, one entry per CDR3 protein. Counted here are more than 80,000 distinct CDR3 sequences, about 6% occurring once; the ten biggest clones make up roughly 39%. This receptor was taken from a man aged 18 to 30 who received the YFV17D yellow fever vaccine. The chain links TRBV7-6 to TRBJ1-3; 9 nucleotides align to TRBD1. The sample was CD8+ T cells sorted from PBMCs, taken 10 days after the yellow fever booster vaccination. The CDR3 region is CASSLPTGGGGNTIYF. The CDR3, as DNA: TGTGCCAGCAGCTTACCGACAGGGGGGGGTGGAAACACCATATATTTT.